This T cell receptor (beta chain) is drawn from a study of blood T cell repertoires in COVID-19. For the study at large: Donors in the United States, Italy and Spain gave samples during acute or convalescent COVID-19.

Original processing methods: Counts of nucleated cells, estimated from reference gene primer amplification, were obtained. The table came from immunoSEQ multiplex PCR; TCRdb's copy has only in-frame clones and leaves some out. That table gives V, J and clone size, and the DNA gave D and trimming. This repertoire shows about 170,000 clones, approximately 91% found once; its top ten account for roughly 5.3%. The sequence came from a man in his late teens or twenties with COVID-19, enrolled during active disease. Specimen: peripheral blood.

The CDR3 DNA sequence: TGCAGCGTTGGGTTTCCAGACACTGAAGCTTTCTTT. Translating gives CSVGFPDTEAFF. The chain combines TRBV29-1 with TRBJ1-1; D unresolved. This CDR3 is built from 12 residues. Trimming stripped 4 bases from V and 3 bases from J, with 9 bases between. Germline CDR1 and CDR2: SQVTM and ANQGSEA.